This T cell receptor beta chain was retrieved from a study of OX40 agonist ivuxolimab in advanced cancers. About the research overall: The study treated patients with ivuxolimab, an agonistic anti-OX40 (CD134) antibody.

People who had autoimmune disease history or systemic immunosuppression were excluded. With respect to this clone: Its antigen is as yet unknown.

Produced via immunoSEQ multiplex PCR; TCRdb's table is partial and in-frame only. The repertoire holds 45,000 to 65,000 clones, with roughly four fifths as singletons. Findings of the study overall: Normalized T-cell clonal expansion was also low in some nonresponders.

The CDR3 has 15 amino acids. CDR1 is SGHVS and CDR2 is FNYEAQ in the germline V gene. Trimming at V came to 5 bases and at J to 0 bases, leaving 3 bases not matched to a gene. This sequence joins TRBV7-6 and TRBJ1-4; 7 positions match TRBD1. This clonotype originated in an adult with an advanced solid tumor such as melanoma, head and neck, liver or kidney cancer. The material was CD4+ or CD8+ T cells sorted from blood, obtained in a trial of the OX40 agonist ivuxolimab. In DNA form, the CDR3 reads TGTGCCAGCAGCCCCAGGGGGGCAACTAATGAAAAACTGTTTTTT. It encodes CASSPRGATNEKLFF.